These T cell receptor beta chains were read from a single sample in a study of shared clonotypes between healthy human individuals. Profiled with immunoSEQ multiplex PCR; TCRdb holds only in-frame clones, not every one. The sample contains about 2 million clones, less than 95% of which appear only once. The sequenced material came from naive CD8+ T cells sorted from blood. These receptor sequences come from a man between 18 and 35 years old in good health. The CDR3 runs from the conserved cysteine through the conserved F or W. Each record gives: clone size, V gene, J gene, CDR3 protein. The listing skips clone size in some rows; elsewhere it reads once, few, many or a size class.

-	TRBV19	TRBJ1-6	CASSIVGQSPLHF
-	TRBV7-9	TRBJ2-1	CASSGGSYNEQFF
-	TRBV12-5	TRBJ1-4	CASGLYGNEKLFF
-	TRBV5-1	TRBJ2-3	CASSLDGQGAKDTQYF
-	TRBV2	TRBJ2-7	CASRGPGTIPYEQYF
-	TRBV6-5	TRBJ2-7	CASSYADRDEQYF
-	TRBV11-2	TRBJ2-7	CASSFTVDSPYEQYF
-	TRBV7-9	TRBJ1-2	CASSQAAVNGYTF
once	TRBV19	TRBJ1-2	CASNVEGEYANYGYTF
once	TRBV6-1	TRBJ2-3	CASSAYLGVWTDTQYF
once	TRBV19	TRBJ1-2	CASTLRRDRGTGRGGYTF
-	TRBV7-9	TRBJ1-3	CASSPTLAGSVGNTIYF
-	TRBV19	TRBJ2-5	CASSISQGAGTQYF
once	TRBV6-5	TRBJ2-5	CASSYSAGLGTQYF
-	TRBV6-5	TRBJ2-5	CASSLLAENQETQYF
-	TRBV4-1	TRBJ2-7	CASSYSKGHLYEQYF
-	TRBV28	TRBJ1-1	CASSFRVNTEAFF
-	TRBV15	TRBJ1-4	CATSRDRTGSNEKLFF
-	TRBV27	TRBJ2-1	CASSLNQGGYNEQFF